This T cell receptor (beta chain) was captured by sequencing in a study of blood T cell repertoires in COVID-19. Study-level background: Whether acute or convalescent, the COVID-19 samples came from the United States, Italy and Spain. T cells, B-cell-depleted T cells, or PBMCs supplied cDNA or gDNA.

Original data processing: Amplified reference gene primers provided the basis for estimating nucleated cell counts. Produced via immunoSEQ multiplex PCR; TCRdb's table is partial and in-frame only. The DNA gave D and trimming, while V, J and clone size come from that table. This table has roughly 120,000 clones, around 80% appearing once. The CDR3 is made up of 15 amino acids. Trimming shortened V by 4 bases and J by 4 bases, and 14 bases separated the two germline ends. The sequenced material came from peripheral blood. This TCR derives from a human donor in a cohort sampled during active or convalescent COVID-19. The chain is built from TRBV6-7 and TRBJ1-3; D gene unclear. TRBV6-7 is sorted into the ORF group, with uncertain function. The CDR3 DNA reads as TGTGCCAGCAGTTCTCCCGTCCTCGGGGGAAACACCATATATTTT. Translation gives CASSSPVLGGNTIYF.